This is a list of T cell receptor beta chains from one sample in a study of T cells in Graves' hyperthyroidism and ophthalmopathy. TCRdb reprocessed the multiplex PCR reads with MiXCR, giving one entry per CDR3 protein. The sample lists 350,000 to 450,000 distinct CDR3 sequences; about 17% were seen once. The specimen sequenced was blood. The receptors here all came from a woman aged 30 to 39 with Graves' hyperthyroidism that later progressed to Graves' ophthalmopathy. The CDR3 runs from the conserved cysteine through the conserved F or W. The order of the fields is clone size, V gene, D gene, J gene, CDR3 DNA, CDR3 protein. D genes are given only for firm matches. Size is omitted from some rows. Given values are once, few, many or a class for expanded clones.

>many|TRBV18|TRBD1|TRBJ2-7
TGTGCCAGCTCACCACCTACAGGGGGTGGGACCTACGAGCAGTACTTC
CASSPPTGGGTYEQYF
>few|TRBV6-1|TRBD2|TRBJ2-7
TGTGCCAGCAGGGACCGGGAGGCCTACGAGCAGTACTTC
CASRDREAYEQYF
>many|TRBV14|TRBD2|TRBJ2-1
TGTGCCAGCAGCCAAGGTCTAGCGGGAGTCAATGAGCAGTTCTTC
CASSQGLAGVNEQFF
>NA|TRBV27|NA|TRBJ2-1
TGTGCCAGCAGCCCCCGACTATCTAATGAGCAGTTCTTC
CASSPRLSNEQFF
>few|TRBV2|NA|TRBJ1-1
TGTGCCTCCCTTCCCCGGTTGGCCACTGAAGCTTTCTTT
CASLPRLATEAFF
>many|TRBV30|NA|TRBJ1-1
TGTGCCTGGACCGCGGGGTACACTGAAGCTTTCTTT
CAWTAGYTEAFF
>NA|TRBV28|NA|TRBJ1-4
TGTGCCAGCAGTCTGTACGGGACACAGAATGAAAAACTGTTTTTT
CASSLYGTQNEKLFF
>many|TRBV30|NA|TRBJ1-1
TGTGCCTGGAGTGTAGGTCGGATTGCGGAAGCTTTCTTT
CAWSVGRIAEAFF
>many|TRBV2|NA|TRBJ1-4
TGTGCCAGCCGCAGATTTGTTAATGAAAAACTGTTTTTT
CASRRFVNEKLFF
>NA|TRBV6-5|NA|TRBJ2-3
TGTGCCAGCAGTTACTCGGCGATAGATACGCAGTATTTT
CASSYSAIDTQYF
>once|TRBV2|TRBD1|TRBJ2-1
TGTGCCAGCAGCCCCGGACAGGGGGCGGACAATGAGCAGTTCTTC
CASSPGQGADNEQFF
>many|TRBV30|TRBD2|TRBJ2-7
TGTGCCTGGAGTGTACCCGAGCGGGAGGACCGCCCGCGCGAGCAGTACTTC
CAWSVPEREDRPREQYF
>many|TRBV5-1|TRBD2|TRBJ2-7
TGCGCCAGCAGCTTGGCTTTAGGCGGGAGTGGTGCGTACGAGCAGTACTTC
CASSLALGGSGAYEQYF
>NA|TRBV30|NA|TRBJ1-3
TGTGCCTGGAGTGTTATAAATGGAAACACCATATATTTT
CAWSVINGNTIYF
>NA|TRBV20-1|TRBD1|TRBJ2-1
TGCGGTGCTAGAGATGACAGGGTCTCCTACGATGAGCAGTTCTTC
CGARDDRVSYDEQFF
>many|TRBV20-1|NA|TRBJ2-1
TGCAGTGCTAGCGGGCCTACCTACAATGAGCAGTTCTTC
CSASGPTYNEQFF
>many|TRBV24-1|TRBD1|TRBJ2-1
TGTGCCACCAGTGATTTCGTGGGACAGGGGTCCTACAATGAGCAGTTCTTC
CATSDFVGQGSYNEQFF
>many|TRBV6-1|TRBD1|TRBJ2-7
TGTGCCAGCAGTTCAACCGGGACAGGAGCCACCTACGAGCAGTACTTC
CASSSTGTGATYEQYF
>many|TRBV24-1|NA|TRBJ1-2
TGTGCCACCAGTGACTCAATGGTATATGGCTACACCTTC
CATSDSMVYGYTF
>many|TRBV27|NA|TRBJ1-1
TGTGCCAGCAGTTTTTCAAGGGGCGGACGTTACACTGAAGCTTTCTTT
CASSFSRGGRYTEAFF
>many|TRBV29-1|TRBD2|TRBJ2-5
TGCAGCGGTGGACTAGCCCGCCTTTCGCGAGAGACCCAGTACTTC
CSGGLARLSRETQYF
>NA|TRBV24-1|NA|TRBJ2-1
TGTGCCACCAGTGATCCCGGGCCGGGGCGTCGTGGATTAAAATCTTCCTACAATGAGCAGTTCTTC
CATSDPGPGRRGLKSSYNEQFF
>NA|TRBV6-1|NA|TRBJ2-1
TGTGCCAGCGTAGGACGGGACTACAATGAGCAGTTCTTC
CASVGRDYNEQFF
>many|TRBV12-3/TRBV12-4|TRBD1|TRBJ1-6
TGTGCCAGCAGGCTCGGGACAGGCTCACCCCTCCACTTT
CASRLGTGSPLHF
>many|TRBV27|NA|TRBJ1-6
TGTGCCAGCAGTCCACTCAGGGCCGGGAATTCACCCCTCCACTTT
CASSPLRAGNSPLHF
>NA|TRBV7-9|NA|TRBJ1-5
TGTGCCAGCAGCCCCGACCCTTTGGCCCAGCATTTT
CASSPDPLAQHF
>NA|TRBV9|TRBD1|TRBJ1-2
TGTGCCAGCAGCCCGGGACAGGGCATCGCCGGCTACACCTTC
CASSPGQGIAGYTF
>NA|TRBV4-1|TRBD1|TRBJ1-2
TGCGCCAGCAGCCAAGGACAGGGGACCCACTATGGCTACACCTTC
CASSQGQGTHYGYTF
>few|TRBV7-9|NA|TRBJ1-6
TGTGCCAGCAGCAGAGACATCCTTATACTTTCACCCCTCCACTTT
CASSRDILILSPLHF
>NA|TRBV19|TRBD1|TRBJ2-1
TGTGCCAGTGGTAGGGGGACAGGGAGATCCAATGAGCAGTTCTTC
CASGRGTGRSNEQFF
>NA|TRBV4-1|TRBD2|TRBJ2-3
TGCGCCAGCAGCCGGTCCCTAGCGGTTAGCACAGATACGCAGTATTTT
CASSRSLAVSTDTQYF
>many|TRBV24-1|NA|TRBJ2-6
TGTGCCACCAGTCCCAACTCTGGGGCCAACGTCCTGACTTTC
CATSPNSGANVLTF
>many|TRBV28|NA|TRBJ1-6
TGTGCCAGCAGTTTAGGAGTTTGGTCACCCCTCCACTTT
CASSLGVWSPLHF
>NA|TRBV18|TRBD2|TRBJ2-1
TGTGCCAGCTCACCACCGGGACTAGCGGGAGGGCCTAGAACCTACAATGAGCAGTTCTTC
CASSPPGLAGGPRTYNEQFF
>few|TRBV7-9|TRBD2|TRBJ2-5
TGTGCCAGCAGCACACCTAAAGGGACTAGCGGGACCGAAGAGACCCAGTACTTC
CASSTPKGTSGTEETQYF
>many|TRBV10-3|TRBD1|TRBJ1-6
TGTGCCATCAGTGAGGACAGGGCTAGCTCACCCCTCCACTTT
CAISEDRASSPLHF
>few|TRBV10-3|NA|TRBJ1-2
TGTGCCATCAGTGAGGGGACGGATATAACCACGCTAGCCTATGGCTACACCTTC
CAISEGTDITTLAYGYTF
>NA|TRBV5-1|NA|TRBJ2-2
TGCGCCAGCGGCTTCTCCGGGGGCACCGGGGAGCTGTTTTTT
CASGFSGGTGELFF
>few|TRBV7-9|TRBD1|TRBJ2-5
TGTGCCAGCAGCTCAGAAGGAAAACAGGGGCCCTGGGAGACCCAGTACTTC
CASSSEGKQGPWETQYF
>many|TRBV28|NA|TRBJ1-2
TGTGCCAGCAGTGGCGATCGCCGCTCGGCAAGGTATGGCTACACCTTC
CASSGDRRSARYGYTF
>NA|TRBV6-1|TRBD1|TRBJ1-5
TGTGCCAGCAGAGACCAGGGGGTTAGCAATCAGCCCCAGCATTTT
CASRDQGVSNQPQHF
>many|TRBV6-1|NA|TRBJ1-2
TGTGCCAGCAGCCCTCTCGGACGGAAACTCTATGGCTACACCTTC
CASSPLGRKLYGYTF
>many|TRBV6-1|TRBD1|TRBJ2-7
TGTGCCAGCAGTAAACCGGGACAGGATTCCGAGCAGTACTTC
CASSKPGQDSEQYF
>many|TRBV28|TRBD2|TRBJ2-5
TGTGCCAGCAGACGAAGACTAGCGGTCCAAGAGACCCAGTACTTC
CASRRRLAVQETQYF
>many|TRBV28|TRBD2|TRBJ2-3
TGTGCCAGCAGTACTTTACTAGCGTTGGGACGTACAGATACGCAGTATTTT
CASSTLLALGRTDTQYF
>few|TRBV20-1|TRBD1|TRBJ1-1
TGCAGTGCAGAAGAGGACAGGGGATTCGAAGCTTTCTTT
CSAEEDRGFEAFF
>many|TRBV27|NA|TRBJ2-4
TGTGCCAGCAGCCCGTTGTCCGGAGCCAAAAACATTCAGTACTTC
CASSPLSGAKNIQYF